This TCR beta chain stems from a study of T-cell reconstitution after alpha-beta-depleted transplantation in children. Study results and caveats: T cells produced anew were the main source of T-cell counts and diversity one year after transplant. Alpha-beta T cells present about two months after transplant were reported to originate from several hundred expanded graft clones. Some patients owed their high day-60 TCRbeta diversity to surviving recipient T cells and thymic progenitors.

The germline V gene encodes CDR1 LGHNA and CDR2 YSLEER. The CDR3 contains 15 residues. V lost 4 bases to trimming and J lost 6 bases, with 19 bases between them. Unique molecular identifiers were used in preparing the TCRbeta library. TCRdb independently ran MiXCR on the PCR reads; one entry per CDR3 protein. The table has hundreds of thousands of distinct CDR3 sequences, around 16% seen once. This clonotype was seen a few times. Its antigen is still unknown. The rearrangement links TRBV4-3 to TRBJ2-7, with D perhaps TRBD1 or TRBD2 (7 bases each). Sequenced material: PBMCs, mostly from graft donor cells, taken 360 days after TCRalphabeta/CD19-depleted stem cell transplant. This TCR derives from a male patient aged 2 to 9 who had a stem cell transplant for acute lymphoblastic leukemia, so the T cells may come from the graft donor. The CDR3 DNA reads as TGCGCCAGCAGCCCCCAGGGGGGGGGAGGCTTCGAGCAGTACTTC. Translation gives CASSPQGGGGFEQYF.